This entry describes one T cell receptor beta chain. This clonotype was observed a few times. This receptor's antigen is unknown. No clone much larger than this one lies a single base away; base qualities are absent. The sample belongs to a study of CD8 T cells in ankylosing spondylitis (dated by TCRdb to the late 2010s). Regarding the study in general: The study set out to find disease-linked TCR variants by profiling T cell receptor beta repertoires in ankylosing spondylitis patients and healthy donors. The whole study cohort included about a hundred healthy donors and 20 to 25 ankylosing spondylitis patients. Peripheral blood was sampled, and synovial fluid was also collected from ankylosing spondylitis patients.

TCRdb lists the instrument as Illumina HiSeq 2500. Quantitative 5'-RACE with molecular barcodes was used to prepare TCR beta libraries. In the original analysis: A new computational method based on a probabilistic model of VDJ rearrangement was used to identify disease-linked TCR variants. The public reads were quality trimmed at Q25 with fastp and then assembled into clones with MiXCR by TCRdb, keeping productive beta chains. Duplicate CDR3 protein sequences are folded into a single record with the most common DNA and genes. TCRdb assigned the V and J calls; the authors' analysis was not used. The sample table shows 700,000 to 1,000,000 distinct CDR3 sequences, and approximately 12% are seen once. The ten most abundant clones make up roughly 0.51% of the sample. The research as a whole found: Blood from ankylosing spondylitis patients appeared to be characterized by a TCR beta motif made up of under 10 highly homologous amino acid variants. According to the report, matched synovial fluid samples from ankylosing spondylitis patients were significantly enriched for the disease-linked clones. Some of the motif variants had been reported before in the synovial fluid and blood of reactive arthritis patients, a finding that suggests common disease-initiation mechanisms. A CD8+ phenotype was shown by the disease-linked clones, which were found at relatively low frequencies in peripheral blood.

Trimming takes 6 bases off V and 6 bases off J; junction bases not matched to a gene: 10. From cysteine to phenylalanine, the CDR3 is 15 amino acids long. Only the CDR3 region is kept as DNA, spanning 45 bases read in frame from base 1. In this chain, TRBV12-3 or TRBV12-4 is recombined with TRBJ2-2, with TRBD1 matching 7 junction bases. Source material: blood, either unsorted or a sorted T cell fraction (not recorded which). This TCR derives from a male donor with ankylosing spondylitis. The CDR3 reads as follows: CASSQNRGRAGELFF. At the DNA level, the sequence is TGTGCCAGCAGCCAGAACAGGGGACGGGCCGGGGAGCTGTTTTTT.